The rows below give T cell receptor beta chains drawn from one sample of a study of regulatory T cells in long-lasting Graves disease. One entry per CDR3 protein, called by TCRdb with MiXCR from the multiplex PCR reads. The sample lists 300,000 to 400,000 distinct CDR3 sequences; 16% were seen once. Separately, the same data were catalogued under a study of T cells in Graves' hyperthyroidism and ophthalmopathy.

The sample was peripheral blood mononuclear cells (PBMCs), taken at new diagnosis, from a patient treated with antithyroid drugs. The receptor set was obtained from a middle-aged man with Graves disease. The CDR3 runs from the conserved cysteine through the conserved F or W. Each record gives: J gene, D gene, V gene, clone size, CDR3 protein, CDR3 DNA. The D gene is left open where the match is weak. Only part of the rows carry a size: once, few, many, or a class if the clone is expanded.

J gene: TRBJ2-5
D gene: .
V gene: TRBV18
clone size: many
CDR3 protein: CASSPPGLQETQYF
CDR3 DNA: TGTGCCAGCTCACCGCCAGGCCTCCAAGAGACCCAGTACTTC

J gene: TRBJ1-6
D gene: .
V gene: TRBV11-3
clone size: many
CDR3 protein: CASSGAPASPLHF
CDR3 DNA: TGTGCCAGCAGCGGAGCCCCTGCCTCACCCCTCCACTTT

J gene: TRBJ2-7
D gene: .
V gene: TRBV30
clone size: many
CDR3 protein: CAWSVLSGPHEQYF
CDR3 DNA: TGTGCCTGGAGTGTACTGTCAGGGCCCCACGAGCAGTACTTC

J gene: TRBJ1-1
D gene: TRBD1
V gene: TRBV4-1
clone size: .
CDR3 protein: CASSQVVDRLKTEAFF
CDR3 DNA: TGCGCCAGCAGCCAAGTCGTGGACAGGCTGAAAACTGAAGCTTTCTTT

J gene: TRBJ1-2
D gene: .
V gene: TRBV5-1
clone size: many
CDR3 protein: CASSLGISDGYTF
CDR3 DNA: TGCGCCAGCAGCTTGGGCATCTCCGATGGCTACACCTTC

J gene: TRBJ2-5
D gene: TRBD2
V gene: TRBV20-1
clone size: many
CDR3 protein: CSARDGGEPQETQYF
CDR3 DNA: TGCAGTGCTAGAGACGGGGGGGAACCTCAAGAGACCCAGTACTTC

J gene: TRBJ1-1
D gene: .
V gene: TRBV29-1
clone size: few
CDR3 protein: CSVGNTEAFF
CDR3 DNA: TGCAGCGTGGGGAACACTGAAGCTTTCTTT

J gene: TRBJ1-5
D gene: .
V gene: TRBV18
clone size: many
CDR3 protein: CASSPTSNQPQHF
CDR3 DNA: TGTGCCAGCTCACCAACGAGCAATCAGCCCCAGCATTTT

J gene: TRBJ1-1
D gene: .
V gene: TRBV28
clone size: many
CDR3 protein: CATTMSRNTEAFF
CDR3 DNA: TGTGCCACTACTATGTCCAGGAACACTGAAGCTTTCTTT

J gene: TRBJ2-5
D gene: .
V gene: TRBV18
clone size: many
CDR3 protein: CASSPPSKSETQYF
CDR3 DNA: TGTGCCAGCTCACCACCGTCGAAGTCAGAGACCCAGTACTTC

J gene: TRBJ2-1
D gene: TRBD2
V gene: TRBV5-1
clone size: many
CDR3 protein: CASSRARGSGGFEQFF
CDR3 DNA: TGCGCCAGCAGCCGAGCTCGTGGTAGCGGGGGATTTGAGCAGTTCTTC

J gene: TRBJ2-7
D gene: TRBD1
V gene: TRBV20-1
clone size: many
CDR3 protein: CSQTGDPEGEQYF
CDR3 DNA: TGCAGTCAAACAGGGGATCCCGAGGGTGAGCAGTACTTC

J gene: TRBJ2-7
D gene: TRBD2
V gene: TRBV13
clone size: .
CDR3 protein: CASSARLAGAYEQYF
CDR3 DNA: TGTGCCAGCAGCGCCAGACTAGCGGGGGCCTACGAGCAGTACTTC

J gene: TRBJ2-7
D gene: TRBD1
V gene: TRBV5-4
clone size: few
CDR3 protein: CASSEQTGTHPYF
CDR3 DNA: TGTGCCAGCAGCGAGCAGACAGGGACCCACCCATACTTC

J gene: TRBJ2-7
D gene: TRBD1
V gene: TRBV5-4
clone size: .
CDR3 protein: CASHDRGAYEQYF
CDR3 DNA: TGTGCCAGCCACGACAGGGGCGCTTACGAGCAGTACTTC

J gene: TRBJ2-7
D gene: .
V gene: TRBV4-2
clone size: .
CDR3 protein: CASSQGGRGLYEQYF
CDR3 DNA: TGTGCCAGCAGCCAGGGTGGGAGGGGGCTGTACGAGCAGTACTTC

J gene: TRBJ2-2
D gene: TRBD2
V gene: TRBV3-1
clone size: many
CDR3 protein: CASSQDASGAGELFF
CDR3 DNA: TGTGCCAGCAGCCAAGATGCTAGCGGGGCCGGGGAGCTGTTTTTT

J gene: TRBJ2-5
D gene: .
V gene: TRBV5-6
clone size: .
CDR3 protein: CASSPSGRQETQYF
CDR3 DNA: TGTGCCAGCAGCCCATCGGGACGGCAAGAGACCCAGTACTTC

J gene: TRBJ1-1
D gene: TRBD1
V gene: TRBV27
clone size: few
CDR3 protein: CASSRDRGFTEAFF
CDR3 DNA: TGTGCCAGTAGCCGGGACAGGGGGTTCACTGAAGCTTTCTTT

J gene: TRBJ1-1
D gene: .
V gene: TRBV10-3
clone size: many
CDR3 protein: CAIRETWEAFF
CDR3 DNA: TGTGCCATCAGAGAGACTTGGGAGGCTTTCTTT

J gene: TRBJ2-7
D gene: TRBD1
V gene: TRBV2
clone size: many
CDR3 protein: CATSQGARHEQYF
CDR3 DNA: TGTGCCACTTCACAGGGGGCGAGACACGAGCAGTACTTC

J gene: TRBJ1-2
D gene: .
V gene: TRBV6-1
clone size: .
CDR3 protein: CASSASGGLGYTF
CDR3 DNA: TGTGCCAGCAGTGCTTCGGGCGGACTTGGCTACACCTTC

J gene: TRBJ1-4
D gene: TRBD1
V gene: TRBV9
clone size: few
CDR3 protein: CASSVGGRGSEKLFF
CDR3 DNA: TGTGCCAGCAGCGTAGGAGGCAGGGGGTCGGAAAAACTGTTTTTT

J gene: TRBJ2-5
D gene: TRBD2
V gene: TRBV28
clone size: many
CDR3 protein: CASSFGGASGEETQYF
CDR3 DNA: TGTGCCAGCAGTTTCGGCGGGGCTAGCGGGGAAGAGACCCAGTACTTC

J gene: TRBJ1-1
D gene: .
V gene: TRBV9
clone size: many
CDR3 protein: CASSVGLVGSTNTEAFF
CDR3 DNA: TGTGCCAGCAGCGTTGGTCTCGTCGGATCTACGAACACTGAAGCTTTCTTT

J gene: TRBJ2-5
D gene: TRBD1
V gene: TRBV20-1
clone size: many
CDR3 protein: CSAGQGAETQYF
CDR3 DNA: TGCAGTGCTGGACAGGGGGCAGAGACCCAGTACTTC

J gene: TRBJ2-7
D gene: TRBD2
V gene: TRBV29-1
clone size: few
CDR3 protein: CSVALLAGGSYEQYF
CDR3 DNA: TGCAGCGTTGCCCTACTAGCGGGGGGTTCCTACGAGCAGTACTTC

J gene: TRBJ2-2
D gene: .
V gene: TRBV20-1
clone size: few
CDR3 protein: CSARPGSTGELFF
CDR3 DNA: TGCAGTGCTAGACCCGGATCCACCGGGGAGCTGTTTTTT

J gene: TRBJ2-5
D gene: TRBD1
V gene: TRBV2
clone size: .
CDR3 protein: CASSEGTGDGQYF
CDR3 DNA: TGTGCCAGCAGTGAAGGGACAGGGGACGGGCAGTACTTC

J gene: TRBJ1-6
D gene: .
V gene: TRBV20-1
clone size: many
CDR3 protein: CSARDLGGGNSPLHF
CDR3 DNA: TGCAGTGCTAGAGATCTCGGTGGAGGAAATTCACCCCTCCACTTT

J gene: TRBJ2-7
D gene: .
V gene: TRBV5-1
clone size: many
CDR3 protein: CASSTDGRYEQYF
CDR3 DNA: TGCGCCAGCAGCACGGACGGCCGGTACGAGCAGTACTTC

J gene: TRBJ2-7
D gene: TRBD1
V gene: TRBV28
clone size: few
CDR3 protein: CASSFRTGGVPYEQYF
CDR3 DNA: TGTGCCAGCAGTTTCCGGACAGGGGGCGTCCCCTACGAGCAGTACTTC

J gene: TRBJ2-3
D gene: TRBD2
V gene: TRBV9
clone size: .
CDR3 protein: CASSVGAGGGADTQYF
CDR3 DNA: TGTGCCAGCAGCGTAGGTGCGGGGGGGGGTGCAGATACGCAGTATTTT

J gene: TRBJ1-6
D gene: .
V gene: TRBV12-3/TRBV12-4
clone size: .
CDR3 protein: CASRREGRNSPLHF
CDR3 DNA: TGTGCCAGCAGGCGCGAGGGACGTAATTCACCCCTCCACTTT

J gene: TRBJ1-5
D gene: TRBD1
V gene: TRBV19
clone size: few
CDR3 protein: CASSIRQGTGNQPQHF
CDR3 DNA: TGTGCCAGTAGTATCAGACAGGGAACGGGCAATCAGCCCCAGCATTTT

J gene: TRBJ2-5
D gene: TRBD1
V gene: TRBV5-1
clone size: many
CDR3 protein: CASSGTTGGEGTQYF
CDR3 DNA: TGCGCCAGCAGCGGTACCACAGGGGGCGAGGGGACCCAGTACTTC

J gene: TRBJ2-5
D gene: .
V gene: TRBV15
clone size: few
CDR3 protein: CATSRDQGGSQETQYF
CDR3 DNA: TGTGCCACCAGCAGAGACCAGGGGGGGTCCCAAGAGACCCAGTACTTC

J gene: TRBJ2-7
D gene: .
V gene: TRBV7-9
clone size: few
CDR3 protein: CASSLSWGELEQYF
CDR3 DNA: TGTGCCAGCAGCTTATCTTGGGGGGAGCTCGAGCAGTACTTC

J gene: TRBJ2-7
D gene: .
V gene: TRBV5-1
clone size: few
CDR3 protein: CASSLVPNTYEQYF
CDR3 DNA: TGCGCCAGCAGCTTGGTTCCAAACACCTACGAGCAGTACTTC

J gene: TRBJ2-3
D gene: .
V gene: TRBV2
clone size: many
CDR3 protein: CASSGGDPTDTQYF
CDR3 DNA: TGTGCCAGCAGTGGCGGGGACCCCACAGATACGCAGTATTTT

J gene: TRBJ2-1
D gene: .
V gene: TRBV27
clone size: .
CDR3 protein: CASSLSGAGTHTMRQFF
CDR3 DNA: TGTGCCAGCAGTCTGTCGGGGGCGGGGACCCATACAATGAGGCAGTTCTTC

J gene: TRBJ1-5
D gene: .
V gene: TRBV2
clone size: many
CDR3 protein: CASSGARGPVDKPQHF
CDR3 DNA: TGTGCCAGCTCCGGGGCCCGAGGACCCGTTGACAAGCCCCAGCATTTT

J gene: TRBJ1-1
D gene: .
V gene: TRBV6-5
clone size: few
CDR3 protein: CASSSLGSGTEAFF
CDR3 DNA: TGTGCCAGCAGTTCCCTGGGTTCGGGGACTGAAGCTTTCTTT

J gene: TRBJ1-1
D gene: .
V gene: TRBV5-1
clone size: few
CDR3 protein: CASSLSTGAMNTEAFF
CDR3 DNA: TGCGCCAGCAGCTTGTCTACAGGAGCAATGAACACTGAAGCTTTCTTT

J gene: TRBJ1-4
D gene: .
V gene: TRBV5-1
clone size: few
CDR3 protein: CASSVPTGQEGEKLFF
CDR3 DNA: TGCGCCAGCAGCGTCCCGACAGGCCAGGAGGGTGAAAAACTGTTTTTT

J gene: TRBJ1-6
D gene: .
V gene: TRBV6-2/TRBV6-3
clone size: few
CDR3 protein: CASSQGTGYSLHF
CDR3 DNA: TGTGCCAGCAGTCAAGGCACCGGGTACTCCCTCCACTTT

J gene: TRBJ2-1
D gene: TRBD2
V gene: TRBV30
clone size: few
CDR3 protein: CAGSVAGPYNEQFF
CDR3 DNA: TGTGCCGGGTCCGTAGCGGGCCCCTACAATGAGCAGTTCTTC

J gene: TRBJ1-1
D gene: .
V gene: TRBV6-1
clone size: .
CDR3 protein: CASSPRQRYLNTEAFF
CDR3 DNA: TGTGCCAGCAGTCCCCGGCAGAGATACCTGAACACTGAAGCTTTCTTT

J gene: TRBJ2-1
D gene: TRBD1
V gene: TRBV7-3
clone size: .
CDR3 protein: CASSSGQGVGEQFF
CDR3 DNA: TGTGCCAGCAGCTCGGGGCAGGGGGTAGGTGAGCAGTTCTTC

J gene: TRBJ2-3
D gene: .
V gene: TRBV19
clone size: few
CDR3 protein: CASSIGPLLKDTQYF
CDR3 DNA: TGTGCCAGTAGTATTGGCCCCCTCCTCAAGGATACGCAGTATTTT

J gene: TRBJ1-1
D gene: .
V gene: TRBV19
clone size: few
CDR3 protein: CASSAQMNTEAFF
CDR3 DNA: TGTGCCAGTAGTGCCCAGATGAACACTGAAGCTTTCTTT

J gene: TRBJ2-3
D gene: .
V gene: TRBV4-1
clone size: many
CDR3 protein: CASSQDWTRQRQYF
CDR3 DNA: TGCGCCAGCAGCCAAGATTGGACCCGGCAGCGGCAGTATTTT

J gene: TRBJ1-1
D gene: .
V gene: TRBV20-1
clone size: few
CDR3 protein: CSARYRAEAFF
CDR3 DNA: TGCAGTGCTAGGTACCGGGCTGAAGCTTTCTTT

J gene: TRBJ2-1
D gene: .
V gene: TRBV19
clone size: many
CDR3 protein: CASSTRAGTYYNEQFF
CDR3 DNA: TGTGCCAGTAGTACTAGGGCCGGGACCTACTACAATGAGCAGTTCTTC

J gene: TRBJ2-4
D gene: TRBD2
V gene: TRBV20-1
clone size: .
CDR3 protein: CSARSGARGIQYF
CDR3 DNA: TGCAGTGCTAGGAGCGGGGCTCGGGGGATTCAGTACTTC

J gene: TRBJ1-4
D gene: .
V gene: TRBV9
clone size: .
CDR3 protein: CASSVNQNNEKLFF
CDR3 DNA: TGTGCCAGCAGCGTTAACCAGAATAATGAAAAACTGTTTTTT